Reported below is one T cell receptor (beta chain). There are 15 residues in the CDR3. Unmatched junction bases numbered 5, after V lost 0 bases and J lost 7 bases. The germline gives CDR1 SGDLS, CDR2 YYNGEE. The data were taken from a study of T cell responses to AZD1222 COVID-19 vaccine. TCRdb's copy holds only in-frame clones and misses some; the assay was immunoSEQ multiplex PCR. The table lists 170,000 or so clones, 90% of them singletons. The chain employs TRBV9 and TRBJ2-2, with 8 bases matching TRBD2. The sequence derives from an adult in good health. The sequenced sample was peripheral blood, obtained on day 0 of AZD1222 vaccination. CDR3 sequence (DNA): TGTGCCAGCAGCGTAGGAGCGGGGGCGGGCGGGGAGCTGTTTTTT. It translates to CASSVGAGAGGELFF.